This entry is about one T cell receptor beta chain. The clone's antigen remains unknown. Library prep was done by 5' RACE. Each TCR library was prepared from around 3.5 ug of total RNA. For each sample, cDNA was synthesized in eight separate reactions using SMARTScribe reverse transcriptase. During cDNA synthesis, template switching was used to introduce unique molecular identifiers that contained a 6-nucleotide sample barcode. TCRalpha and TCRbeta cDNA was amplified in two nested PCRs of approximately 17 and 9 cycles, and bead purification was carried out after each PCR. Before amplification, the cDNA was both treated with uracil DNA-glycosylase and purified with the QIAquick PCR purification kit. The second PCR added Illumina TruSeq-compatible adapters along with sample-specific barcodes. Library quality and concentration were assessed using TapeStation and Qubit, and about 5 ng of each library was pooled. Sequencing of pooled libraries was carried out on an Illumina HiSeq2500 single-index Rapid Run using 2 x 100 bp reads and custom sequencing primers. Processing in the source paper ran as follows. PCR and sequencing errors were corrected by UMI-based consensus assembly using MiGEC version 1.2.6. MiXCR version 2.1.1 was used to carry out V(D)J alignment, clonotype assembly and CDR3 extraction. To normalise gene usage, clonotype sharing and MAIT/NKT TCR abundance, the analysis used the top 1000, 10 000 and 20 000 clonotypes per sample. Diversity was computed as the inverse Simpson index with the vegan R package after downsampling to 27 000 UMIs. Paired Mann-Whitney U tests were applied to discordant twin pairs, with Benjamini-Hochberg correction for multiple testing. TCRdb reprocessed the reads into one record per CDR3 protein sequence, lacking DNA. For this entry, the V and J calls and clone size follow TCRdb and not the study's own pipeline. The sample's records list 300,000 to 400,000 distinct CDR3 sequences. The ten largest clones take up around 2.6% of the sample.

These data are taken from a study of monozygotic twins with inflammatory bowel disease (dated by TCRdb to about 2019). For context, the study as a whole: The complete study included approximately 28 monozygotic twin pairs: 19 IBD-discordant Danish pairs and nine German pairs, of which four were IBD-concordant and five were IBD-discordant. The search for disease-associated traits relied mainly on comparing, within discordant pairs, IBD patients with their genetically identical healthy co-twins. Each individual had, on average, about 151 000 unique TCRalpha sequences and 181 000 unique TCRbeta sequences available for analysis.

Inclusive of the bounding cysteine and phenylalanine, the CDR3 is 15 residues long. The protein alone is recorded here. General study outcomes and caveats: Concordant and discordant twins showed no difference in repertoire similarity, possibly because of limited statistical power. The results gave no support for a single strong signal or clonotype linked to IBD. Background noise and inter-individual variability may have been introduced into the repertoires by the differing immunosuppressive treatments among patients. Measured by the inverse Simpson index, TCRbeta repertoire diversity was lower in IBD patients than in their healthy co-twins. The analysis was unable to tell different T cell subtypes apart. Compared with healthy twins, IBD patients had fewer clonotypes in common with other individuals, a difference most pronounced in patients showing signs of disease activity.

From each donor, an approximately 2.3 ml peripheral blood sample was collected into PAXgene tubes and kept at -80 degrees C. Total RNA was isolated from whole blood with the PAXgene blood miRNA kit on an automated QIAcube, without T cell sorting. Peripheral blood from monozygotic twin pairs, either concordant or discordant for inflammatory bowel disease, underwent deep TCRalpha and TCRbeta repertoire profiling that used unique molecular barcoding. Smoking habits were recorded for all twin pairs, and individuals were classified as current, former or never smokers. The chain is made from TRBV12-3 or TRBV12-4 and TRBJ1-6; TCRdb indicates TRBD1, and absent DNA this call remains unverified. Material: blood. The source is a human donor with ulcerative colitis or Crohn's disease, or a healthy co-twin of an affected twin (not recorded which). The CDR3 protein: CASSLAGDSNSPLHF.